A single sample gave rise to the 4 T cell receptor beta chains below, sequenced in a study of human T cells and chemical hapten exposure. From the RACE reads, TCRdb called clonotypes with MiXCR, one entry per CDR3 protein. The repertoire holds 150,000 or so distinct CDR3 sequences, about 14% seen once, with around 1.7% in the top ten. The sample's time point: patch test 1, 2 weeks after DPC sensitization. Treatment specified: therapeutic diphenylcyclopropenone sensitization with weekly scalp DPC. The specimen was whole blood, collected in connection with sensitization to the hapten diphenylcyclopropenone (DPC). Receptor source: a woman in her 30s with alopecia areata. Some clones in this sample may be carry-over from other donors' samples.

J is TRBJ2-7 and V is TRBV7-3, with D tentatively TRBD2 (5 bases). Trimming removed 7 bases from V and 6 bases from J, with 25 bases in between. There are 16 residues in the CDR3. The germline gives CDR1 SGHTA, CDR2 FQGTGA. In nucleotides, the CDR3 is TGTGCCAGCACCCATCTGTCTGTGGACTCAGGTGTCGAGCAGTACTTC. Protein: CASTHLSVDSGVEQYF.

The chain combines TRBV20-1 with TRBJ2-7; D may correspond to TRBD1 or TRBD2 (5 bases each). The CDR3 is made up of 15 amino acids. In germline, CDR1 is DFQATT, CDR2 SNEGSKA (reference sequence). V lost 1 base, J lost 6 bases, and 19 bases lay in between. The CDR3 DNA sequence: TGCAGTGCTAGAGGGGGGACCGGGATCCTGAGCGAGCAGTACTTC. It yields the protein CSARGGTGILSEQYF.

For this clonotype: A junction boundary mismatches the germline segment, possibly from a read error. V usage is TRBV6-2 or TRBV6-3 and J usage is TRBJ2-3, with 8 bases matching TRBD2. Germline values: CDR1 MNHEY, CDR2 SVGEGT. The CDR3 extends over 14 amino acids. This CDR3 is CASSPRTSRDTQYF. In nucleotides, the CDR3 is TGTGCCAGCAGCCCCAGGACTAGCAGAGATACGCAGTATTTT.

The chain recombines TRBV5-6 with TRBJ2-6; D uncertain. V was cut by 2 bases and J by 0 bases, with 12 bases left in between. This CDR3 region has 17 residues. Germline V CDR1 and CDR2: SGHDT, YYEEEE. The DNA of the CDR3 is TGTGCCAGCAGCTTCCCCTCCTTGTTCTCTGGGGCCAACGTCCTGACTTTC. As protein: CASSFPSLFSGANVLTF.